This T cell receptor beta chain derives from a study of T cells after posttransplantation cyclophosphamide. Only a few counts were recorded for this clone. This CDR3 spans 14 amino acids. Trimming cost V 6 bases and J 1 base; bases outside gene matches: 3. CDR1 and CDR2 (germline): MNHEY, SMNVEV (reference sequence). The naive gate required viable CD3+CD4+ or CD3+CD8+ cells with CCR7+CD45RA+CD45RO-CD95-CD27+CD28+ phenotype. Here immunoSEQ multiplex PCR was the method, and the copy in TCRdb shows in-frame clones only, minus some. This sample has more than 15,000 clones, with 90% to 95% found just once.

This receptor was obtained from a woman aged 45-60 years in good health and a related stem cell transplant donor. The rearrangement uses TRBV27 and TRBJ1-3; 7 bases are a match to TRBD1. Sequenced: naive CD4+ T cells sorted from blood. The DNA of the CDR3 is TGTGCCAGCAGACGACAGGGTTCTGGAAACACCATATATTTT. Residues: CASRRQGSGNTIYF.